These 22 T cell receptor beta chains came from one sample sequenced in a study of monozygotic twins with inflammatory bowel disease. Each CDR3 protein gets one entry in TCRdb, which reprocessed the 5' RACE reads and gives no DNA. The sample shows about 150,000 distinct CDR3 sequences, and about 1.2% sits with its ten largest clones. The specimen sequenced was blood. These receptors came from a human donor with ulcerative colitis or Crohn's disease, or a healthy co-twin of an affected twin (not recorded which).

The chain employs TRBV5-1 and TRBJ1-1; there is no DNA to check the TCRdb D call of TRBD1. This CDR3 has 14 amino acids. Germline V lookup: CDR1 SGHRS, CDR2 YFSETQ. The CDR3 here is CASSLPGQNTEAFF.

The rearrangement uses TRBV6-5 and TRBJ1-3; the D gene TCRdb calls, TRBD1, cannot be checked with no DNA. Germline CDR1 is MNHEY and CDR2 is SVGAGI. There are 13 residues in the CDR3. The CDR3 spells CASATGSGNTIYF.

This sequence joins TRBV29-1 and TRBJ2-4. The CDR3 extends over 15 amino acids. Germline V gene lookup returns CDR1 SQVTM and CDR2 ANQGSEA. The CDR3 sequence: CSVVRGARAKNIQYF. The whole variable domain, remainder taken from reference TRBV29-1 and TRBJ2-4, is SAVISQKPSRDICQRGTSLTIQCQVDSQVTMMFWYRQQPGQSLTLIATANQGSEATYESGFVIDKFPISRPNLTFSTLTVSNMSPEDSSIYLCSVVRGARAKNIQYFGAGTRLSVL.

The chain is built from TRBV9 and TRBJ1-2; checking the TCRdb D call of TRBD1 is not possible without DNA. The CDR3 has 15 residues. From germline, CDR1 is SGDLS and CDR2 YYNGEE. Here the CDR3 reads CASSVEDRIIDGYTF.

The rearrangement uses TRBV7-2 and TRBJ2-1; the TCRdb call, TRBD2, lacks DNA for checking. This CDR3 spans 15 amino acids. The germline V gene encodes CDR1 SGHTA and CDR2 FQGNSA. The CDR3 loop reads CASRQTSGRYNEQFF.

This chain connects TRBV5-4 to TRBJ2-3; TCRdb selects TRBD1, and the lack of DNA leaves this call unchecked. Germline V CDR1 and CDR2: SGHNT, YYREEE (reference sequence). This CDR3 has 15 amino acids. This chain's CDR3 is CASKKQGAFTDTQYF.

The rearrangement joins TRBV6-2 or TRBV6-3 to TRBJ2-1. CDR1 MNHEY and CDR2 SVGEGT come from the germline V gene. The CDR3 loop spans 12 amino acids. This CDR3 reads CASSYGYNEQFF.

The chain employs TRBV20-1 and TRBJ2-6. Germline V gene lookup returns CDR1 DFQATT and CDR2 SNEGSKA (reference sequence). The CDR3 spans 14 residues. The CDR3 spells CSGGDISGANVLTF.

This sequence joins TRBV29-1 and TRBJ2-5; TCRdb's D call, TRBD1, is unchecked because there is no DNA. Germline V gene data show CDR1 as SQVTM and CDR2 as ANQGSEA. The CDR3 contains 12 residues. The CDR3 region is CSVERGQETQYF.

This chain links TRBV5-1 with TRBJ2-1; absent DNA, TCRdb's TRBD1 call cannot be checked. This CDR3 is built from 16 residues. The germline V gene has CDR1 SGHRS and CDR2 YFSETQ. CDR3 in amino acids: CASSFRGTTTNNEQFF.

The V gene is TRBV20-1, the J gene TRBJ2-1; TCRdb gives TRBD2 as the D gene, but with no DNA this cannot be confirmed. The V gene's germline CDR1 is DFQATT and CDR2 SNEGSKA (reference sequence). The CDR3 totals 13 residues. The CDR3 sequence: CSASALAGGEQFF.

V usage is TRBV5-4 and J usage is TRBJ1-4; the TRBD1 assignment by TCRdb is unverifiable without DNA. Looked up from germline, CDR1 is SGHNT and CDR2 is YYREEE (reference sequence). The CDR3 sequence is 14 residues long. The CDR3 protein is CASSPEGRGEKLFF.

The genes are TRBV28 and TRBJ2-5; TCRdb lists TRBD2, though no DNA is available to test this call. The CDR3 length is 17 residues. CDR1 is MDHEN and CDR2 is SYDVKM in the germline V gene. The CDR3 is CASILGGLAGPKETQYF.

The chain joins TRBV7-8 to TRBJ2-5; TCRdb indicates TRBD1, and absent DNA this call remains unverified. The CDR3 runs to 14 residues. Germline lookup yields CDR1 SGHVS and CDR2 FQNEAQ. CDR3 sequence reads: CASSLTGGTETQYF.

This sequence joins TRBV28 and TRBJ1-6; TCRdb's D call, TRBD1, is unchecked because there is no DNA. The CDR3 contains 15 residues. Germline values: CDR1 MDHEN, CDR2 SYDVKM. This chain's CDR3 is CASSRGTGYNSPLHF. Full variable domain (missing parts from reference TRBV28 and TRBJ1-6): DVKVTQSSRYLVKRTGEKVFLECVQDMDHENMFWYRQDPGLGLRLIYFSYDVKMKEKGDIPEGYSVSREKKERFSLILESASTNQTSMYLCASSRGTGYNSPLHFGNGTRLTVT.

V is TRBV6-5 and J is TRBJ2-7; TCRdb indicates TRBD1, and absent DNA this call remains unverified. Germline CDR1 reads MNHEY; CDR2 reads SVGAGI. The CDR3 sequence is 14 residues long. The chain's CDR3 is CASSYARGRYEQYF.

V is TRBV29-1 and J is TRBJ2-1; TCRdb's D call of TRBD2 is untestable without DNA. There are 15 residues in the CDR3. CDR1 SQVTM and CDR2 ANQGSEA come from the germline V gene. The chain's CDR3 is CSVSRGSSSYNEQFF.

CDR3: CSGRTSGRGPRETQYF. This sequence joins TRBV20-1 and TRBJ2-5; without DNA, the TCRdb call of TRBD2 cannot be checked. This CDR3 is built from 16 residues. Germline CDR1 DFQATT, CDR2 SNEGSKA (reference sequence).

The V and J genes are TRBV15 and TRBJ1-1; TCRdb's D call, TRBD1, is unchecked because there is no DNA. CDR1 and CDR2 (germline): LNHNV, YYDKDF (reference sequence). This CDR3 region has 16 residues. CDR3 protein: CATSSPPGRLNTEAFF.

The V call is TRBV4-1, the J call TRBJ1-4; no DNA is available, so the TRBD1 call from TCRdb remains unchecked. The CDR3 spans 14 residues. CDR1 is MGHRA, CDR2 YSYEKL, per germline. CDR3 residues: CASSQDRGEEKLFF.

The V gene is TRBV28, the J gene TRBJ2-7. Per the germline V gene, CDR1 is MDHEN and CDR2 is SYDVKM. This CDR3 spans 15 amino acids. The CDR3 loop is CASSLSWQVGYEQYF.

The V gene is TRBV5-1, the J gene TRBJ2-7; TCRdb's D call of TRBD1 is untestable without DNA. From germline, CDR1 is SGHRS and CDR2 YFSETQ. The CDR3 spans 14 residues. This chain's CDR3 is CASSLGGFPTEQYF.